This entry features one TCR beta chain sequence. The antigen is unknown. Method: immunoSEQ multiplex PCR; TCRdb's copy keeps in-frame clones and lacks some. The repertoire holds some 68,000 clones, with approximately 90% as singletons. The CDR3 covers 14 residues. Deletions cut 4 bases from V and 8 bases from J, with 15 bases between. The germline V gene encodes CDR1 SGHRS and CDR2 YFSETQ. Patients were excluded for autoimmune disease history or systemic immunosuppression. This record belongs to a study of OX40 agonist ivuxolimab in advanced cancers. Study details: Dose-escalation patients' cancers were hepatocellular carcinoma, melanoma, renal cell or head and neck cancer. Study-level points and caveats: Among some nonresponders, normalized T-cell clonal expansion was also low. On average, CD8+ T cells showed a greater number of expanded clones than CD4+.

J is TRBJ1-4 and V is TRBV5-1, with D perhaps matching TRBD1 (6 bases). This receptor was taken from an adult with an advanced solid tumor such as melanoma, head and neck, liver or kidney cancer. Source: CD4+ or CD8+ T cells sorted from blood, taken in a trial of the OX40 agonist ivuxolimab. This CDR3 is CASSPGQNAEKLFF. As DNA, the CDR3 is TGCGCCAGCAGCCCGGGACAAAATGCGGAAAAACTGTTTTTT.